Listed below are T cell receptor beta chains from one sample, sequenced in a study of T cell responses to AZD1222 COVID-19 vaccine. Using immunoSEQ multiplex PCR, the repertoire was profiled, and TCRdb retains in-frame clones only, with some absent. The sample includes roughly 140,000 clones, 88% of them seen just once. The sequences come from peripheral blood, collected 28 days after the second AZD1222 dose. Every receptor here comes from an adult who received the AZD1222 COVID-19 vaccine. Both conserved end residues are trimmed from each CDR3. Each record gives: J gene, V gene, D gene, CDR3 protein. The D gene is left open where the match is weak.

>TRBJ1-5|TRBV5-5|-
ASSLVAGSGNQPQH
>TRBJ1-3|TRBV5-1|-
ASSPQQWNALGNTIY
>TRBJ1-3|TRBV30|-
AWKASGNTIY
>TRBJ1-2|TRBV10-3|-
ASGVAPIYGYT
>TRBJ1-4|TRBV28|-
ASSLSEKLF
>TRBJ2-7|TRBV4-3|-
ASSQDASEAYEQY
>TRBJ1-1|TRBV7-2|-
ASSLNPGATEAF
>TRBJ2-2|TRBV5-1|-
ASSFNTGELF
>TRBJ2-6|TRBV7-9|-
ASNPGAGANVLT
>TRBJ2-7|TRBV27|-
ASRRNRAEQY